This TCR beta chain comes out of a study of T cells after yellow fever vaccination. Looking at the study overall: Fractions with few cells were prepared using SMART-Seq v4 Ultra Low Input.

TCRdb analysed the 5' RACE reads with MiXCR anew, one entry per CDR3 protein. The sample lists about 63,000 distinct CDR3 sequences; 6.5% to 9% were seen once. This clonotype has at least ten counts. Its specificity is unknown. CDR3 length: 13 residues. Trimming pared 1 base from V and 8 bases from J, leaving 8 bases between. Per germline, CDR1 MGHRA and CDR2 YSYEKL. The study, taken as a whole, reports: Detected again after the booster were most primary-vaccination clones, at about 96% CD4 and 70% to 90% CD8.

This chain uses TRBV4-1 with TRBJ2-2; no clear D gene. This sample comprised CD8+ T cells sorted from PBMCs, obtained 15 days after the yellow fever booster vaccination. The clonotype comes from a man in his thirties or forties who received the YFV17D yellow fever vaccine. CDR3 nucleotides: TGCGCCAGCAGCCAAGTGCTGATGGGGGAGCTGTTTTTT. Amino acids: CASSQVLMGELFF.